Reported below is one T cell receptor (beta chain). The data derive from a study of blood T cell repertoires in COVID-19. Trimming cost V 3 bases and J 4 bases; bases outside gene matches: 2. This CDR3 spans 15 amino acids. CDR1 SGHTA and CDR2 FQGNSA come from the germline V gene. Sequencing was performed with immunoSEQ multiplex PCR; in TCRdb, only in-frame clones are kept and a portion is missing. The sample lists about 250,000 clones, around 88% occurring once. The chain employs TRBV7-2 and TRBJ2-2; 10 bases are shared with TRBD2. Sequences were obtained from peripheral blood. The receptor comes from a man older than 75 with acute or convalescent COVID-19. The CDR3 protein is CASSFQRGGTGELFF. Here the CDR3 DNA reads TGTGCCAGCAGCTTCCAGCGGGGGGGCACCGGGGAGCTGTTTTTT.